This TCR beta chain was sequenced for a study of T-cell memory formation after mild COVID-19. The CDR3 is 14 amino acids. With 1 base removed from V and 9 bases from J, the gap between germline ends came to 13 bases. Germline V gene lookup returns CDR1 MNHNS and CDR2 SASEGT. TCRdb re-called the 5' RACE reads through MiXCR, storing one row per CDR3 protein. The table shows hundreds of thousands of distinct CDR3 sequences, with roughly 17% occurring only once. Findings of the study overall: Within pre-infection memory, some responding clones were found, suggesting cross-reactive memory joined. Clones which contracted sat mainly in CM and EM if CD4+, and in EMRA if CD8+.

In its sample, this clonotype was seen many times. The antigen is undetermined. This clonotype was obtained from an adult woman who had mild COVID-19 (a few samples of this study predate the infection). Cell type and time point are not known. Sequences were obtained from PBMCs or a T cell subset sorted from them (not recorded which). This rearrangement joins TRBV6-1 to TRBJ2-4, with D uncertain. CDR3 in DNA: TGTGCCAGCAGTGAAGGTTACATCAGAGTCATTCAGTACTTC. Translating gives CASSEGYIRVIQYF.